This T cell receptor beta chain was identified during a study of blood T cell repertoires in COVID-19 (dated by TCRdb to between 2020 and 2021). Concerning the study at large: The collaborator samples originated in the United States, Italy and Spain and spanned the acute and convalescent phases of COVID-19. The prospective study material was composed of cDNA or gDNA derived from T cells, B-cell-depleted T cells, or PBMCs. Subjects who had been exposed to COVID-19, were actively infected with it, or had recovered from it provided the deeply sampled blood TCRbeta repertoires that made up the dataset. The repertoires were released in a freely available public database intended as a resource for research on the immune response to SARS-CoV-2. Samples were obtained from the ongoing ImmuneRACE study (first 160 participants) and from 1,254 subjects provided by 6 global collaborators. The sample metadata nearly always contained a de-identified subject ID, COVID-19 status, age in years and sex. Where available, HLA class I and class II types were obtained from metadata supplied by the sample provider rather than from assay-based typing. General findings and caveats noted by the study authors: The amount of clinical and demographic metadata varied by source and participant and was provided uncurated.

Whole blood was collected in K2EDTA tubes by collaborating institutions according to the institutions' own protocols. For TCRbeta analysis, collaborator samples were shipped as frozen whole blood, as isolated PBMCs, or as DNA extracted from either sample type. Details on this clone: Its recognized antigen is unknown. The input lacks base qualities; no much larger clone sits a single base away. Other DNA sequences within the sample encode an identical CDR3.

Based on the germline V gene, the CDR1 and CDR2 sequences are MNHEY and SVGAGI. Germline trimming amounts to 6 bases on V and 0 bases on J, with 6 as the count of junction bases outside the gene matches. The CDR3 contains 15 residues, cysteine and phenylalanine counted. The sequence is cut down to CDR3 DNA, 45 bases in frame from base 1. TCRbeta CDR3 regions were amplified from genomic DNA using the immunoSEQ Assay, a bias-controlled multiplex PCR. Turning to the authors' computational methods: Within the assay, amplification of reference gene primers was used to estimate how many nucleated cells each sample contained. To quantify the absolute abundance of each unique TCRbeta CDR3 rearrangement, sequence reads were collapsed and filtered. For each sample, productive Simpson clonality was calculated as the square root of Simpson's diversity index across productive rearrangements. TCRdb mirrors the immuneACCESS table, restricted to in-frame sequences. Some clones are absent from its copies; in checked studies, under half trace to an unresolved V gene, and the reason for the others is unknown. V and J calls and clone size are as listed in that table; D and trimming were resolved from the DNA. For this sample there are 200,000 or so clones; about 82% appear just once. About 4.8% of the sample is taken by the ten largest.

The chain is made from TRBV6-5 and TRBJ2-7, with 9 bases in between that match TRBD1. The sample consisted of peripheral blood. The sequence was obtained from a woman in her 30s with acute or convalescent COVID-19. Here the CDR3 is given as CASSRSGQGSYEQYF. The bases are TGTGCCAGCAGCCGCTCGGGACAGGGCTCCTACGAGCAGTACTTC.